The present entry profiles one T cell receptor beta chain with its context. Its specificity is not known. Data came from immunoSEQ multiplex PCR; TCRdb stores just in-frame clones and leaves some out. The data hold 70,000 to 95,000 clones, with approximately 92% observed a single time. Between the trimmed V and J ends, which lost 3 bases and 3 bases, there was a span of 15 bases. Germline CDR1 reads MDHEN; CDR2 reads SYDVKM. There are 15 residues in the CDR3. The data were taken from a study of graft-versus-host responses after intestinal transplantation. Whole-study context: Among the recipients, transplants were multivisceral, liver-intestinal, or isolated intestinal.

Study-wide results and limits: Where graft-donor T cell macrochimerism was present, patients had high graft-versus-host to host-versus-graft clonal ratios in allografts. Recipient marrow contained GvH clones, some of which appeared first in ileum or blood.

This TCR was sampled from a human donor who was the organ donor for an intestinal transplant. The specimen was unstimulated CD8+ T cells sorted from spleen or lymph node cells, collected before transplant. The chain combines TRBV28 with TRBJ2-7, with D possibly TRBD2 on 5 matching bases. CDR3 sequence reads: CASSLYVRVGYEQYF. Written as DNA, the CDR3 is TGTGCCAGCAGTTTGTACGTGAGGGTCGGCTACGAGCAGTACTTC.